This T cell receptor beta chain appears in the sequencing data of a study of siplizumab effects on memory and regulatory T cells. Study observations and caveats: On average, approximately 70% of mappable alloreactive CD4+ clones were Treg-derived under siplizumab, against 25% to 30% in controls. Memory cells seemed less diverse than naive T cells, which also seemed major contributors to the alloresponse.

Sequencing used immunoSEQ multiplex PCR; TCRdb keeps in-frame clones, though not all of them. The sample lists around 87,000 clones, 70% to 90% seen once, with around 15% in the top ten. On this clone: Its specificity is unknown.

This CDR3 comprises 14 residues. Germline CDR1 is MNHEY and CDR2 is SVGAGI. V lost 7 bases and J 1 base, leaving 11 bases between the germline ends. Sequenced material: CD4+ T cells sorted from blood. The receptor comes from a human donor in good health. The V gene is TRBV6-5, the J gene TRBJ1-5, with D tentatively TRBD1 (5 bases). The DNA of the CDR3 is TGTGCCAGCACCCCGGGACGGAGCAATCAGCCCCAGCATTTT. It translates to CASTPGRSNQPQHF.